The entry that follows covers one TCR beta chain sequence. Its antigen remains unknown. With the ViraFEST assay, the study expanded antigen-specific CD4+ T cells using viral peptide pools, then sequenced them. Subsequent to a culture period of roughly 11 days, CD4+ T cells were isolated. None of these healthy vaccinees had been infected with SARS-CoV-2 before vaccination. This entry comes from a study of vaccination effects on CD4 cells after COVID-19. The CDR3 consists of 14 residues. Method: immunoSEQ multiplex PCR; TCRdb's copy keeps in-frame clones and lacks some. This table has about 41,000 clones, under 75% appearing once.

Source: CD4+ T cells from PBMCs cultured with HCoV-OC43 spike peptides, taken before COVID-19 vaccination. The subset here: HCoV-OC43 spike overlapping peptide pool stimulation. The receptor was derived from a human donor who received a COVID-19 vaccine. The chain joins TRBV12-1 to TRBJ2-7; the DNA was not used to check the table's D call, TRBD1. TRBV12-1 is a listed pseudogene. CDR3: CASSSRPDIYEQYF. The CDR3, as DNA: TGTGCCAGCAGCTCCCGACCGGACATCTACGAGCAGTACTTC.